Below, 23 T cell receptor beta chains from the same sample are listed, as sequenced in a study of technical replicates of blood from a few donors. Some clones are missing from TCRdb's copy, which holds only in-frame ones; the method was immunoSEQ multiplex PCR. The table records over 80,000 clones, 95% to 96% of them present only once. Sequencing used T cells isolated from PBMCs. Receptors originate from a human donor in good health.

The table lists this clone with a count of one. This chain joins TRBV27 and TRBJ2-7, with 7 bases matching TRBD2. The V gene's germline CDR1 is MNHEY and CDR2 SMNVEV (reference sequence). This CDR3 region has 14 residues. Trimming removed 8 bases from V and 2 bases from J; junction bases left unmatched: 9. CDR3 protein: CASRREERTYEQYF. As DNA, the CDR3 is TGTGCCAGCCGTCGGGAGGAGAGAACCTACGAGCAGTACTTC.

The J gene is TRBJ1-1, the V gene TRBV30; tentative D call: TRBD1 (5 bases). V gave up 3 bases and J gave up 6 bases, with 14 bases separating them. This CDR3 is built from 13 residues. The germline V gene encodes CDR1 GTSNPN and CDR2 SVGIG (reference sequence). The CDR3 coding sequence is TGTGCCTGGAGGGGTGGTCTGGGGCCTGAAGCTTTCTTT. Translation: CAWRGGLGPEAFF.

J is TRBJ2-1 and V is TRBV5-1; D is perhaps TRBD2 (6 bases). CDR3 length: 15 amino acids. The ends were cut back, 4 bases at V and 9 bases at J, with 20 bases in the middle. CDR1 and CDR2 from the germline V gene are SGHRS and YFSETQ. CDR3 nucleotides: TGCGCCAGCAGCCCGGGACTTACTAGACCTCCTGAGCAGTTCTTC. This translates into CASSPGLTRPPEQFF.

V usage is TRBV4-1 and J usage is TRBJ1-1; 8 positions agree with TRBD1. The germline CDR1 and CDR2 sequences are MGHRA and YSYEKL. The CDR3 totals 12 residues. With V trimmed by 4 bases and J by 10 bases, 5 bases remained unmatched. CDR3 region: CASSLDRGRAFF. The CDR3 coding sequence is TGCGCCAGCAGCCTCGACAGGGGTAGAGCTTTCTTT.

This sequence joins TRBV6-6 and TRBJ1-3; the match to TRBD1 covers 8 bases. Germline V gene data show CDR1 as MNHNY and CDR2 as SVGAGI (reference sequence). This CDR3 comprises 15 residues. V lost 5 bases to trimming and J lost 8 bases; unmatched junction nucleotides: 11. CDR3 region: CASSIRQGKSHTIYF. The CDR3 nucleotides read TGTGCCAGCAGTATAAGACAGGGGAAATCCCACACCATATATTTT.

This chain joins TRBV29-1 and TRBJ2-6; D remains unclear. Germline V lookup: CDR1 SQVTM, CDR2 ANQGSEA. V lost 3 bases and J lost 0, with 3 bases in between. The CDR3 spans 13 residues. The CDR3 is CSVDLSGANVLTF. In DNA form, the CDR3 reads TGCAGCGTTGACCTCTCTGGGGCCAACGTCCTGACTTTC.

The rearrangement joins TRBV18 to TRBJ1-5; maybe TRBD1 (5 bases). This CDR3 has 12 amino acids. Trimming left V 3 bases short and J 8 bases short, with 8 bases between. Germline V CDR1 and CDR2: KGHSH, LQKENI. CDR3 sequence reads: CASSPSGEPQHF. The CDR3 bases are TGTGCCAGCTCACCGTCGGGGGAGCCCCAGCATTTT.

V and J are TRBV10-3 and TRBJ1-1; D call uncertain. The CDR3 has 12 amino acids. Germline-derived CDR1 and CDR2 are ENHRY and SYGVKD. Trimming pared 11 bases from V and 1 base from J, leaving 11 bases between. The CDR3 loop reads CASNAGNTEAFF. CDR3 nucleotides: TGTGCCTCGAATGCGGGGAACACTGAAGCTTTCTTT.

As regards this clone: One end of the junction is discordant with germline, which a read error may explain. The V gene is TRBV7-7, the J gene TRBJ2-3; TRBD1 agrees at 10 bases. This CDR3 comprises 14 residues. Per germline, CDR1 SSHAT and CDR2 FNYEAQ (reference sequence). In DNA, the CDR3 is TGTGCTAGCAGCCAGGACAGGGGGACAGATACGCAGTATTTT. This codes for CASSQDRGTDTQYF.

The chain combines TRBV27 with TRBJ1-5; D is unresolved. Germline V CDR1 and CDR2: MNHEY, SMNVEV (reference sequence). V dropped 8 bases and J dropped 1 base, with 12 bases sitting between them. The length of the CDR3 is 14 residues. CDR3 nucleotide sequence: TGTGCCAGCCACACAGTAGGAAGCAATCAGCCCCAGCATTTT. Its translation: CASHTVGSNQPQHF.

This chain connects TRBV5-4 to TRBJ1-1; D not certain. Trimming stripped 0 bases from V and 1 base from J, with 10 bases between. Germline loops: CDR1 SGHNT, CDR2 YYREEE (reference sequence). The CDR3 runs 15 residues. CDR3 amino acids: CASSLDLAGNTEAFF. The CDR3 bases are TGTGCCAGCAGCTTGGACTTGGCGGGGAACACTGAAGCTTTCTTT.

The chain is built from TRBV29-1 and TRBJ2-1; TRBD1 aligns across 8 bases. The ends lost 2 bases at V and 2 bases at J; junction bases unmatched: 5. Per the germline V gene, CDR1 is SQVTM and CDR2 is ANQGSEA. This CDR3 comprises 15 residues. CDR3: CSVEFRDRPYNEQFF. The CDR3 DNA sequence: TGCAGCGTTGAATTCCGGGACAGGCCCTACAATGAGCAGTTCTTC.

This chain links TRBV5-6 with TRBJ2-7; 7 positions agree with TRBD1. Germline values: CDR1 SGHDT, CDR2 YYEEEE. The V and J ends lost 4 bases and 2 bases, in that order; junction bases with no gene match: 9. The CDR3 is 15 amino acids. CDR3 sequence reads: CASSPGQIVTYEQYF. The CDR3 DNA is TGTGCCAGCAGCCCGGGACAGATTGTCACCTACGAGCAGTACTTC.

The V and J genes are TRBV5-1 and TRBJ2-7, with a possible D match to TRBD1 (5 bases). Trimming left V 4 bases short and J 3 bases short, with 11 bases between. In germline, CDR1 is SGHRS, CDR2 YFSETQ. This CDR3 region has 13 residues. The CDR3 here is CASSIRTNYEQYF. CDR3 DNA sequence: TGCGCCAGCAGCATAAGGACAAACTACGAGCAGTACTTC.

V and J are TRBV5-1 and TRBJ2-7; possible D gene TRBD1, 6 bases. The germline V gene has CDR1 SGHRS and CDR2 YFSETQ. The CDR3 contains 13 residues. V lost 2 bases, J lost 6 bases, and 12 bases lay in between. CDR3 in amino acids: CASSFFGTSEQYF. For the CDR3, the DNA is TGCGCCAGCAGCTTTTTCGGGACATCCGAGCAGTACTTC.

The chain recombines TRBV6-5 with TRBJ2-3; D is possibly TRBD2 (5 bases). Germline loops: CDR1 MNHEY, CDR2 SVGAGI. V gave up 7 bases and J gave up 6 bases, with 17 bases separating them. This CDR3 is built from 14 residues. The CDR3 protein is CASTRFGVRDTQYF. The DNA of the CDR3 is TGTGCCAGCACCCGCTTCGGGGTTAGGGATACGCAGTATTTT.

V gene TRBV5-4 combines with J gene TRBJ2-1; D possibly corresponds to TRBD2 (5 bases). V dropped 4 bases and J dropped 4 bases, with 9 bases sitting between them. CDR1 and CDR2 from the germline V gene are SGHNT and YYREEE (reference sequence). The CDR3 length is 13 residues. The CDR3 here is CASSGLEYNEQFF. The CDR3 DNA reads as TGTGCCAGCAGCGGACTGGAATACAATGAGCAGTTCTTC.

The genes are TRBV11-2 and TRBJ1-2, with 12 bases lining up with TRBD1. J lost 6 bases, V lost 5 bases, and 1 base had no gene match. The germline CDR1 and CDR2 sequences are SGHAT and FQNNGV. The CDR3 totals 13 residues. CDR3 loop: CASSGDRGHGYTF. The CDR3 nucleotides read TGTGCCAGCAGCGGGGACAGGGGGCATGGCTACACCTTC.

This clone has just one count. The chain is built from TRBV10-2 and TRBJ2-7, with TRBD2 matching over 9 bases. The CDR3 is 14 residues long. V was pared by 2 bases and J by 3 bases, with 2 bases of the junction left unmatched. In germline, CDR1 is WSHSY, CDR2 SAAADI. The chain's CDR3 is CASSEGTSLYEQYF. DNA for the CDR3: TGCGCCAGCAGTGAGGGGACTAGCCTCTACGAGCAGTACTTC.

V usage is TRBV6-1 and J usage is TRBJ2-5, with D maybe TRBD1 (6 bases). From germline, CDR1 is MNHNS and CDR2 SASEGT. The CDR3 is made up of 13 amino acids. Trimming removed 6 bases from V and 6 bases from J, with 14 bases in between. CDR3 nucleotide sequence: TGTGCCAGCAGGGACACAGGGATGCAGACCCAGTACTTC. The encoded protein is CASRDTGMQTQYF.

V gene TRBV6-5 combines with J gene TRBJ1-1; D may be TRBD1 (6 bases). Trimming took off 2 bases at V and 3 bases at J, with 13 bases between the two ends. Germline V gene lookup returns CDR1 MNHEY and CDR2 SVGAGI. The CDR3 sequence is 15 residues long. For the CDR3, the DNA is TGTGCCAGCAGTTACATAGGGACACAGTACACTGAAGCTTTCTTT. Translating it yields CASSYIGTQYTEAFF.

The chain uses TRBV9 and TRBJ1-2, with 8 bases matching TRBD1. With 4 bases clipped from V and 5 bases from J, the junction kept 7 bases outside the gene matches. Germline V CDR1 and CDR2: SGDLS, YYNGEE. The CDR3 spans 14 residues. The CDR3 coding sequence is TGTGCCAGCAGCCCCGGCCAGGGGGCTTATGGCTACACCTTC. Translating gives CASSPGQGAYGYTF.

J is TRBJ2-5 and V is TRBV7-2; D not resolved. CDR3 length: 12 amino acids. Germline loops: CDR1 SGHTA, CDR2 FQGNSA. V was pared by 3 bases and J by 5 bases, with 7 bases between. The CDR3 DNA is TGTGCCAGCAGCTTTGTGAGGGAGACCCAGTACTTC. It specifies CASSFVRETQYF.